The TCR beta chain under discussion was sequenced for a study of T cells in Graves' hyperthyroidism and ophthalmopathy. Looking at the study overall: The authors collected peripheral blood at initial diagnosis, before any treatment.

Amplified regions were TCR beta CDR3 sequences from RNA transcripts. The study used the HTBI primer set for a first-round RT-PCR of the TCR CDR3. Each CDR3 protein gets one entry after TCRdb re-called the multiplex PCR reads with MiXCR. The sample lists about 350,000 distinct CDR3 sequences, approximately 14% seen once, with approximately 35% in the top ten. CDR3 length: 13 amino acids. On this clonotype itself: Its antigen is as yet unknown. Sequence at one end of the junction differs from germline and may be a read error.

Findings and limits, study-wide: The blood repertoire included most of the expanded thyroid clonotypes above 0.001.

The TCR originated in a woman aged 40 to 50 with Graves' ophthalmopathy. Sequencing was carried out using blood. V and J are TRBV12-3 or TRBV12-4 and TRBJ1-2; 7 nucleotides agree with TRBD1. The DNA for the CDR3 is TGTGCCAGCAGTCGGGACAGAATCTATGGCTACGCCTTC. Translating it yields CASSRDRIYGYAF.